The next 14 T cell receptor beta chains were all read from a single sample in a study of radiotherapy plus CTLA-4 blockade in lung cancer. Some clones are missing from TCRdb's copy, which holds only in-frame ones; the method was immunoSEQ multiplex PCR. The sample includes about 120,000 clones, around 90% of them seen just once. The sequencing used peripheral blood, collected from a patient treated with radiotherapy plus ipilimumab. The receptors were sampled from a human donor with non-small cell lung cancer that progressed on radiotherapy plus ipilimumab.

This clone was counted a few times. CDR3 in amino acids: CASRRSGRGTGELFF. The CDR3 DNA reads as TGCGCCAGCCGGCGCAGCGGGAGGGGGACCGGGGAGCTGTTTTTT. The chain uses TRBV5-1 and TRBJ2-2, with 10 bases that match TRBD2. The CDR3 consists of 15 residues. Germline CDR1 reads SGHRS; CDR2 reads YFSETQ. Trimming took 7 bases from V and 5 from J; bases not matched to a gene: 8.

V usage is TRBV10-2 and J usage is TRBJ1-4; D is perhaps TRBD1 (6 bases). The CDR3 length is 16 residues. Trimming stripped 8 bases from V and 8 bases from J, with 24 bases between. CDR1 and CDR2 from the germline V gene are WSHSY and SAAADI. The CDR3 here is CASSSEARQAGEKLFF. DNA of the CDR3: TGCGCCAGCTCTAGCGAAGCCAGACAGGCAGGGGAAAAACTGTTTTTT.

This clone was counted only a few times. The V call is TRBV7-6, the J call TRBJ1-2; unclear D gene. Trimming cost V 1 base and J 2 bases, with 5 bases left between them. The germline V gene has CDR1 SGHVS and CDR2 FNYEAQ. This CDR3 comprises 13 residues. In DNA, the CDR3 is TGTGCCAGCAGCTTAGGAGTGAACTATGGCTACACCTTC. As protein: CASSLGVNYGYTF.

The chain employs TRBV11-2 and TRBJ1-3, with 7 nucleotides matching TRBD1. Germline CDR1 and CDR2: SGHAT and FQNNGV. J lost 0 bases, V lost 5 bases, and 4 bases had no gene match. The CDR3 has 15 residues. The CDR3 DNA sequence: TGTGCCAGCAGCCCGGGACAGTCCTCTGGAAACACCATATATTTT. It translates to CASSPGQSSGNTIYF.

This clone was recorded a few times. V is TRBV6-1 and J is TRBJ1-2; TRBD1 agrees at 9 bases. V was clipped by 10 bases and J by 11 bases; unmatched bases: 14. The CDR3 extends over 13 amino acids. CDR1 is MNHNS, CDR2 SASEGT, per germline. CDR3 sequence reads: CATEPGQGISYTF. In DNA form, the CDR3 reads TGTGCCACCGAGCCGGGACAGGGAATAAGTTACACCTTC.

V and J are TRBV2 and TRBJ1-2, with 7 positions matching TRBD1. The CDR3 is made up of 15 amino acids. Trimming cost V 4 bases and J 5 bases; bases outside gene matches: 10. Per germline, CDR1 SNHLY and CDR2 FYNNEI. CDR3 coding DNA: TGTGCCAGCAGTGCCAGGGGGACTGGGGGGTATGGCTACACCTTC. This encodes CASSARGTGGYGYTF.

This clone was recorded only once. J is TRBJ2-1 and V is TRBV18, with D perhaps TRBD1 (5 bases). This CDR3 has 17 residues. Germline lookup yields CDR1 KGHSH and CDR2 LQKENI. V lost 3 bases to trimming and J lost 0 bases, with 15 bases between them. The CDR3 region is CASSPLGVAVSYNEQFF. The DNA for the CDR3 is TGTGCCAGCTCACCCCTAGGGGTTGCGGTCTCCTACAATGAGCAGTTCTTC.

V and J are TRBV7-9 and TRBJ2-5; tentatively, D is TRBD1 or TRBD2 (6 bases each). V dropped 5 bases and J dropped 1 base, with 17 bases sitting between them. The CDR3 runs to 16 residues. CDR1 and CDR2 (germline): SEHNR, FQNEAQ (reference sequence). Here the CDR3 reads CASSPRRGFLQETQYF. In nucleotides, the CDR3 is TGTGCCAGCAGCCCGCGGAGGGGGTTTCTCCAAGAGACCCAGTACTTC.

V and J are TRBV29-1 and TRBJ2-1; TRBD2 aligns across 8 bases. J gave up 8 bases and V 2 bases, and 5 bases lay outside the gene matches. Germline V gene lookup returns CDR1 SQVTM and CDR2 ANQGSEA. This CDR3 spans 13 amino acids. CDR3 bases: TGCAGCGTTGAATTTAGCGGGAAGGATGAGCAGTTCTTC. This sequence encodes CSVEFSGKDEQFF.

This clone was seen just once. This chain connects TRBV5-1 to TRBJ2-5; possibly TRBD1 or TRBD2 for D (6 bases each). Germline lookup yields CDR1 SGHRS and CDR2 YFSETQ. Trimming shortened V by 3 bases and J by 3 bases, and 15 bases separated the two germline ends. This CDR3 is 15 amino acids long. CDR3 sequence: CASSSEGQGKETQYF. The CDR3 DNA is TGCGCCAGCAGCTCGGAGGGGCAGGGGAAAGAGACCCAGTACTTC.

The rearrangement links TRBV6-5 to TRBJ2-1; D not resolved. The CDR3 covers 13 residues. In germline, CDR1 is MNHEY, CDR2 SVGAGI. Deletions cut 7 bases from V and 7 bases from J, with 14 bases between. The CDR3 loop reads CASTPPGMNEQFF. The DNA of the CDR3 is TGTGCCAGCACCCCCCCAGGTATGAATGAGCAGTTCTTC.

The chain links TRBV5-5 to TRBJ2-5; possible D gene TRBD2, 6 bases. Germline V CDR1 and CDR2: SGHKS, YYEKEE (reference sequence). Trimming took 0 bases from V and 1 from J, leaving 10 bases between them. CDR3 size: 15 residues. CDR3 region: CASSLGLALQETQYF. DNA for the CDR3: TGTGCCAGCAGCTTGGGTCTAGCGCTCCAAGAGACCCAGTACTTC. The full variable domain, completed using reference TRBV5-5 and TRBJ2-5, is DAGVTQSPTHLIKTRGQQVTLRCSPISGHKSVSWYQQVLGQGPQFIFQYYEKEERGRGNFPDRFSARQFPNYSSELNVNALLLGDSALYLCASSLGLALQETQYFGPGTRLLVL.

The V and J genes are TRBV9 and TRBJ2-7; D might be TRBD1 (6 bases). The CDR3 is 13 amino acids. CDR1 and CDR2 from the germline V gene are SGDLS and YYNGEE. V lost 5 bases and J 2 bases, leaving 11 bases between the germline ends. CDR3 nucleotide sequence: TGTGCCAGCAGTCCGGACAGAGCCTACGAGCAGTACTTC. Amino acid sequence: CASSPDRAYEQYF.

The chain carries TRBV5-1 and TRBJ1-2; 10 bases fit TRBD1. V shed 0 bases and J 2 bases; nucleotides not matched to a gene: 10. Germline CDR1 reads SGHRS; CDR2 reads YFSETQ. The CDR3 is made up of 18 amino acids. CDR3 sequence reads: CASSLARTGGFANYGYTF. DNA for the CDR3: TGCGCCAGCAGCTTGGCCCGGACAGGGGGTTTTGCCAACTATGGCTACACCTTC.